Shown below are 15 T cell receptor beta chains from a single sample sequenced in a study of immune evolution from preneoplasia to lung adenocarcinoma. The repertoire was sequenced with immunoSEQ multiplex PCR; TCRdb's copy has only in-frame clones and lacks some. This table holds fewer than 7,500 clones, over 65% found once. Input material: FFPE lung adenocarcinoma in situ tissue. Receptors originate from an older donor with lung adenocarcinoma.

The genes are TRBV6-1 and TRBJ2-5, with TRBD1 matching over 7 bases. CDR1 and CDR2 from the germline V gene are MNHNS and SASEGT. J gave up 3 bases and V 5 bases, and 6 bases lay outside the gene matches. This CDR3 region has 14 residues. CDR3 DNA: TGTGCCAGCAGTCCCGGGACAGAGAAAGAGACCCAGTACTTC. Residues: CASSPGTEKETQYF.

The chain has TRBV28 and TRBJ1-3; maybe TRBD1 (5 bases). Germline assignment: CDR1 MDHEN and CDR2 SYDVKM. V lost 6 bases and J 3 bases, leaving 12 bases between the germline ends. The CDR3 is 14 residues long. CDR3 region: CASRLGGNGNTIYF. For the CDR3, the DNA is TGTGCCAGCAGGTTGGGGGGTAATGGAAACACCATATATTTT.

This chain uses TRBV18 with TRBJ2-7; 8 bases match TRBD2. Trimming removed 3 bases from V and 7 bases from J; junction bases left unmatched: 14. The germline V gene encodes CDR1 KGHSH and CDR2 LQKENI. The CDR3 extends over 16 amino acids. The CDR3 coding sequence is TGTGCCAGCTCACCCCGACCAGCGGGAGACGTGAAGGAGCAGTACTTC. This codes for CASSPRPAGDVKEQYF.

The chain joins TRBV5-1 to TRBJ1-3, with a weak D call TRBD1 (5 bases). Germline V gene sequence: CDR1 SGHRS, CDR2 YFSETQ. The CDR3 runs to 16 residues. Deletions cut 1 base from V and 2 bases from J, with 13 bases between. The DNA of the CDR3 is TGCGCCAGCAGCTTGTCCCCAGGGTCCACTGGAAACACCATATATTTT. It codes for CASSLSPGSTGNTIYF.

The chain recombines TRBV4-1 with TRBJ2-3; TRBD1 or TRBD2 may be the D gene (5 bases each). The CDR3 contains 16 residues. Germline assignment: CDR1 MGHRA and CDR2 YSYEKL. Trimming left V 0 bases short and J 4 bases short, with 14 bases between. This chain's CDR3 is CASSQDMRVGADTQYF. CDR3 nucleotides: TGCGCCAGCAGCCAAGATATGCGGGTAGGGGCAGATACGCAGTATTTT.

The genes are TRBV5-5 and TRBJ1-2; the D is unclear. The CDR3 runs 17 residues. V was shortened by 0 bases and J by 1 base, with 16 bases between the two germline ends. CDR1 SGHKS and CDR2 YYEKEE come from the germline V gene (reference sequence). CDR3 sequence reads: CASSLGVWADYNYGYTF. The CDR3 coding sequence is TGTGCCAGCAGCTTGGGAGTCTGGGCGGATTATAACTATGGCTACACCTTC.

This clone appeared once. V usage is TRBV19 and J usage is TRBJ1-2; D is uncertain. The germline V gene encodes CDR1 LNHDA and CDR2 SQIVND (reference sequence). The CDR3 runs 14 residues. V lost 3 bases and J lost 0, with 8 bases in between. The CDR3 reads CASSIRTANYGYTF. The CDR3 DNA follows: TGTGCCAGTAGTATCAGGACCGCTAACTATGGCTACACCTTC.

This clone is medium-sized. This chain uses TRBV12-5 with TRBJ2-1; no definite D call. The V and J ends lost 4 bases and 5 bases respectively, with 15 bases between them. The CDR3 runs 15 residues. Germline CDR1 reads LGHNT; CDR2 reads FRNRAP. CDR3 sequence: CASGWMFGTNNEQFF. CDR3 coding DNA: TGTGCTAGTGGTTGGATGTTTGGCACGAACAATGAGCAGTTCTTC.

The V gene is TRBV2, the J gene TRBJ1-1, with unresolved D. This CDR3 spans 13 amino acids. V shed 4 bases and J shed 0 bases, with 6 bases lying between them. Germline CDR1 SNHLY, CDR2 FYNNEI. CDR3 DNA: TGTGCCAGCAGTGTCTTCATGAACACTGAAGCTTTCTTT. Encoded protein: CASSVFMNTEAFF.

In this sample, this clone turned up once. The chain employs TRBV28 and TRBJ1-4; 11 bases align to TRBD1. After removal of 8 bases from V and 11 bases from J, the junction contained 16 bases not matched to a gene. Germline lookup yields CDR1 MDHEN and CDR2 SYDVKM. The CDR3 loop spans 16 amino acids. CDR3 DNA sequence: TGTGCCAGCTCCTTATCCCCTCCGGGACAGGGGGTTAAACTGTTTTTT. Translation: CASSLSPPGQGVKLFF. Full variable domain (remainder filled in from reference TRBV28 and TRBJ1-4): DVKVTQSSRYLVKRTGEKVFLECVQDMDHENMFWYRQDPGLGLRLIYFSYDVKMKEKGDIPEGYSVSREKKERFSLILESASTNQTSMYLCASSLSPPGQGVKLFFGSGTQLSVL.

V usage is TRBV5-8 and J usage is TRBJ1-6, with 8 bases lining up with TRBD1. This CDR3 is 16 amino acids long. From germline, CDR1 is SGHTS and CDR2 YDEGEE. After removal of 8 bases from V and 7 bases from J, the junction contained 14 bases not matched to a gene. The CDR3 bases are TGTGCCAGTAGTTACCCGGCGACAGGGGCAAATTCACCCCTCCACTTT. As protein: CASSYPATGANSPLHF. Complete variable domain (other parts from reference TRBV5-8 and TRBJ1-6): EAGVTQSPTHLIKTRGQQATLRCSPISGHTSVYWYQQALGLGLQFLLWYDEGEERNRGNFPPRFSGRQFPNYSSELNVNALELEDSALYLCASSYPATGANSPLHFGNGTRLTVT.

This clone was picked up one time. The V call is TRBV6-1, the J call TRBJ2-7, with unresolved D. The CDR3 totals 14 residues. Germline V gene lookup returns CDR1 MNHNS and CDR2 SASEGT. V was shortened by 1 base and J by 6 bases, with 13 bases between the two germline ends. In DNA, the CDR3 is TGTGCCAGCAGTGAAGGGTCGGTTTCCCCCGAGCAGTACTTC. Translating gives CASSEGSVSPEQYF.

This clone occurred a few times. The CDR3: CASFPDRVVEETQYF. The CDR3 DNA sequence: TGTGCCAGCTTCCCAGACAGGGTGGTTGAAGAGACCCAGTACTTC. The rearrangement joins TRBV18 to TRBJ2-5; 7 positions match TRBD1. With 7 bases clipped from V and 3 bases from J, the junction kept 11 bases outside the gene matches. The germline gives CDR1 KGHSH, CDR2 LQKENI. This CDR3 region has 15 residues.

J is TRBJ1-5 and V is TRBV25-1; D gene uncertain. V dropped 2 bases and J dropped 1 base, with 12 bases sitting between them. This CDR3 has 16 amino acids. Germline CDR1 MGHDK, CDR2 SYGVNS. CDR3 nucleotide sequence: TGTGCCAGCAGTGAAGGCCAGTGGAGAAGCAATCAGCCCCAGCATTTT. It codes for CASSEGQWRSNQPQHF.

V is TRBV4-1 and J is TRBJ2-1; D is possibly TRBD2 (6 bases). Trimming removed 8 bases from V and 7 bases from J, with 15 bases in between. Germline CDR1 MGHRA, CDR2 YSYEKL. The CDR3 spans 13 residues. CDR3 in DNA: TGCGCCAGCGGGGGGACCTGGGCGAATGAGCAGTTCTTC. Protein product: CASGGTWANEQFF.